These T cell receptor beta chains were read from a single sample in a study of T cells in Graves' hyperthyroidism and ophthalmopathy. TCRdb re-analysed the multiplex PCR reads in MiXCR, keeping a single row per CDR3 protein. The sample shows some 620,000 distinct CDR3 sequences, roughly 15% of them seen only once. Sequencing was performed on blood. The receptors stem from a woman aged 30 to 39 with Graves' hyperthyroidism. Both conserved end residues are part of each CDR3. D genes are given only for firm matches. Rows give clone size only sometimes, using once, few, many, or a class for an expanded clone.

CDR3aa | CDR3nt | d_gene | j_gene | v_gene | abundance
CASSERTIYNEQFF | TGTGCCAGCAGTGAAAGGACTATTTACAATGAGCAGTTCTTC | . | TRBJ2-1 | TRBV28 | many
CSVERATDTQYF | TGCAGTGTAGAGAGGGCGACAGATACGCAGTATTTT | . | TRBJ2-3 | TRBV20-1 | few
CASGLVSRVNTGELFF | TGTGCTAGTGGTTTGGTATCAAGGGTGAACACCGGGGAGCTGTTTTTT | . | TRBJ2-2 | TRBV12-5 | many
CASSTSPREGTADTQYF | TGTGCCAGCAGCACTAGCCCTCGGGAGGGGACGGCAGATACGCAGTATTTT | TRBD2 | TRBJ2-3 | TRBV9 | few
CASSESSGSGVGHEQFF | TGTGCCAGCAGTGAATCTAGCGGGAGTGGGGTAGGGCATGAGCAGTTCTTC | TRBD2 | TRBJ2-1 | TRBV6-1 | .
CASSFPGTASDEQYF | TGTGCCAGCAGCTTCCCCGGGACAGCTAGCGATGAGCAGTACTTC | . | TRBJ2-7 | TRBV11-3 | .
CSARVSRRRGFSYNEQYF | TGCAGTGCTAGAGTTAGTAGGAGGAGGGGGTTCTCCTACAATGAGCAGTACTTC | . | TRBJ2-7 | TRBV20-1 | .
CASGLTRGGGEETQYF | TGTGCTAGTGGTTTGACTCGTGGGGGGGGGGAAGAGACCCAGTACTTC | TRBD2 | TRBJ2-5 | TRBV12-5 | .
CASGAPGTGSYNEQFF | TGTGCTAGTGGTGCTCCCGGGACAGGCTCCTACAATGAGCAGTTCTTC | TRBD1 | TRBJ2-1 | TRBV12-5 | .
CASNDFTGELFF | TGTGCCAGTAATGACTTCACCGGGGAGCTGTTTTTT | . | TRBJ2-2 | TRBV19 | .
CSAARSNTGELFF | TGCAGTGCTGCGAGATCGAACACCGGGGAGCTGTTTTTT | . | TRBJ2-2 | TRBV20-1 | few
CSARVTGGGYTF | TGCAGTGCTAGGGTGACAGGGGGTGGCTACACCTTC | TRBD1 | TRBJ1-2 | TRBV20-1 | few
CASSLSGYSGMTYNEQFF | TGTGCCAGCAGCTTAAGTGGTTACTCCGGTATGACCTACAATGAGCAGTTCTTC | . | TRBJ2-1 | TRBV11-2 | few
CASSYQPPSGSYNEQFF | TGTGCCAGCAGTTACCAACCCCCTAGCGGAAGCTACAATGAGCAGTTCTTC | TRBD2 | TRBJ2-1 | TRBV6-5 | .
CASSVAGTGLTEAFF | TGTGCCAGCAGCGTCGCCGGGACAGGTCTAACTGAAGCTTTCTTT | TRBD1 | TRBJ1-1 | TRBV9 | .
CASSQVGAEQFF | TGTGCCAGCAGCCAAGTGGGGGCTGAGCAGTTCTTC | . | TRBJ2-1 | TRBV16 | .
CASSVDWVNTGELFF | TGTGCCAGCAGCGTAGATTGGGTGAACACCGGGGAGCTGTTTTTT | . | TRBJ2-2 | TRBV9 | few
CAGTVGGYEQYF | TGTGCCGGGACGGTCGGGGGCTACGAGCAGTACTTC | . | TRBJ2-7 | TRBV30 | many
CASSLPQREYNEQFF | TGTGCCAGCAGCTTGCCCCAGCGGGAGTACAATGAGCAGTTCTTC | TRBD2 | TRBJ2-1 | TRBV5-4 | .
CASTPGGLRTGELFF | TGTGCCAGCACTCCAGGGGGACTTCGGACCGGGGAGCTGTTTTTT | . | TRBJ2-2 | TRBV12-3/TRBV12-4 | many
CAISPIGQGVGEQFF | TGTGCCATCAGCCCTATCGGACAGGGGGTTGGTGAGCAGTTCTTC | TRBD1 | TRBJ2-1 | TRBV10-3 | many
CSFPGQGAREQFF | TGCAGCTTTCCGGGACAGGGGGCGCGGGAGCAGTTCTTC | TRBD1 | TRBJ2-1 | TRBV29-1 | few
CASSREAYNEQFF | TGTGCCAGCAGCCGGGAGGCCTACAATGAGCAGTTCTTC | TRBD2 | TRBJ2-1 | TRBV7-2 | .
CASSPSGLAGVPGELFF | TGTGCCAGCAGCCCGTCGGGACTAGCGGGAGTCCCCGGGGAGCTGTTTTTT | TRBD2 | TRBJ2-2 | TRBV7-2 | many
CASSLGPSGRVHEQYF | TGTGCCAGCAGCTTAGGTCCTAGCGGGAGGGTCCACGAGCAGTACTTC | TRBD2 | TRBJ2-7 | TRBV7-9 | many
CASSLGDNNEQFF | TGTGCCAGCAGTTTAGGGGACAACAATGAGCAGTTCTTC | . | TRBJ2-1 | TRBV28 | many
CATSDLAGRSYTF | TGTGCCACCAGTGATTTAGCGGGTAGGAGCTACACCTTC | . | TRBJ1-2 | TRBV24-1 | few
CASSMDKSSYNSPLHF | TGTGCCAGCAGCATGGACAAAAGCTCCTATAATTCACCCCTCCACTTT | . | TRBJ1-6 | TRBV7-9 | .